The 32 T cell receptor beta chains below were found in one sample sequenced in a study of regulatory T cells in long-lasting Graves disease. Construction of TCR beta libraries relied on iRepertoire HTBI primers and on Arm-PCR targeting CDR3 regions. TCRdb reanalysed the multiplex PCR reads using MiXCR and keeps one entry per CDR3 protein. The profile shows roughly 400,000 distinct CDR3 sequences, roughly a fifth of them singletons. Indicated time point: persistent/refractory GD, antithyroid drugs over 5 years with positive TRAb. Researchers made the TCR library from RNA that was extracted from PBMCs. Sequences were derived from peripheral blood mononuclear cells (PBMCs), sampled when the disease was refractory, from a patient treated with antithyroid drugs. Receptors were obtained from a female donor with Graves disease.

This clonotype has ten or more counts. The J gene is TRBJ1-6, the V gene TRBV28; D possibly corresponds to TRBD1 (5 bases). The germline CDR1 and CDR2 sequences are MDHEN and SYDVKM. The V gene lost 5 bases and the J gene lost 7 bases, with 21 bases spanning the gap. The CDR3 runs to 17 residues. CDR3 coding DNA: TGTGCCAGCAGTCCCCATGGGGTCGGCGGGGGGAATTCACCCCTCCACTTT. Translation: CASSPHGVGGGNSPLHF.

This clonotype was found a few times. The gene calls are TRBV6-1 and TRBJ1-3, with a possible D match to TRBD1 (5 bases). Trimming removed 2 bases at V and 4 bases at J, with 12 bases between. CDR1 is MNHNS and CDR2 is SASEGT in the germline V gene. CDR3 length equals 15 residues. For the CDR3, the DNA is TGTGCCAGCAGTGAATGGCTGGGGCTCGGAAACACCATATATTTT. Its protein product is CASSEWLGLGNTIYF.

Only one count was recorded for this clonotype. This chain joins TRBV7-3 and TRBJ2-1; tentatively, D is TRBD2 (6 bases). The CDR3 has 13 amino acids. Germline CDR1 is SGHTA and CDR2 is FQGTGA. The V end lost 8 bases, the J end lost 4 bases, and 12 bases lay between the germline ends. The CDR3 is CASARGKYNEQFF. CDR3 DNA: TGTGCCAGCGCTCGGGGGAAATACAATGAGCAGTTCTTC.

This clonotype showed up just a few times. The chain is built from TRBV30 and TRBJ2-5; the match to TRBD1 covers 7 bases. Germline assignment: CDR1 GTSNPN and CDR2 SVGIG (reference sequence). After removal of 5 bases from V and 6 bases from J, the junction contained 12 bases not matched to a gene. The CDR3 sequence is 14 residues long. The CDR3 coding sequence is TGTGCCTGGGATCACCGGGACAGTAGGAAGACCCAGTACTTC. Protein product: CAWDHRDSRKTQYF.

This clonotype has just a few counts. An end of the junction differs from the germline gene, which may be a read error. The rearrangement links TRBV12-3 or TRBV12-4 to TRBJ2-7; a possible D gene is TRBD2 (7 bases). This CDR3 region has 13 residues. CDR3 nucleotide sequence: TGTGCCAGCAGCAACACTCCAGCGGGACACGGCAACTTC. Protein sequence: CASSNTPAGHGNF.

The V and J genes are TRBV4-1 and TRBJ2-2; a weak D match, TRBD2 (6 bases). Germline CDR1 and CDR2: MGHRA and YSYEKL. This CDR3 comprises 16 residues. Between the trimmed V and J ends, which lost 0 bases and 1 base, there was a span of 9 bases. In nucleotides, the CDR3 is TGCGCCAGCAGCCAAGAGGGGCGGGGGAACACCGGGGAGCTGTTTTTT. It is translated as CASSQEGRGNTGELFF.

In its sample, this clonotype was seen many times. The chain has TRBV28 and TRBJ1-2; D uncertain. Trimming removed 3 bases from V and 8 bases from J, with 13 bases in between. Germline V gives CDR1 MDHEN, CDR2 SYDVKM. There are 13 residues in the CDR3. The CDR3 nucleotides are TGTGCCAGCAGTTTTACCCAAACACAGGGCTACACCTTC. As protein: CASSFTQTQGYTF.

In DNA, the CDR3 is TGTGCCAGCTACTTATCTACCTCGGGGCTGTTTTTT. Translation gives CASYLSTSGLFF. The genes are TRBV6-1 and TRBJ1-4; D not resolved. The germline V and J ends were trimmed by 8 bases and 14 bases, with 18 bases remaining between them. The germline gives CDR1 MNHNS, CDR2 SASEGT. This CDR3 spans 12 amino acids.

This clonotype has at least ten counts. This chain connects TRBV29-1 to TRBJ2-5, with D possibly called TRBD1 or TRBD2 (5 bases each). The germline V gene encodes CDR1 SQVTM and CDR2 ANQGSEA. Deletions cut 3 bases from V and 5 bases from J, with 13 bases between. The CDR3 has 13 residues. In nucleotides, the CDR3 is TGCAGCGTTGAGAGTGGGGGAGCGGAGACCCAGTACTTC. Its protein product is CSVESGGAETQYF.

This clonotype was counted between two and nine times. V is TRBV5-1 and J is TRBJ2-7, with 7 positions matching TRBD2. The CDR3 has 14 residues. The ends lost 2 bases at V and 5 bases at J; junction bases unmatched: 7. Germline CDR1 is SGHRS and CDR2 is YFSETQ. The CDR3 region has the DNA TGCGCCAGCAGCTTCAGCGGGATCGGGAACGAGCAGTACTTC. Protein: CASSFSGIGNEQYF.

V usage is TRBV20-1 and J usage is TRBJ2-4; D is unclear. The germline V gene encodes CDR1 DFQATT and CDR2 SNEGSKA (reference sequence). With 4 bases removed from V and 3 bases from J, the gap between germline ends came to 10 bases. CDR3 length equals 13 residues. The CDR3 nucleotides read TGCAGTGCTAAGAGGCATGACAAAAACATTCAGTACTTC. Its translation is CSAKRHDKNIQYF.

This clonotype was found many times. This sequence joins TRBV6-5 and TRBJ1-5; D ambiguous. Germline V lookup: CDR1 MNHEY, CDR2 SVGAGI. The CDR3 is 12 residues long. Trimming took off 2 bases at V and 9 bases at J, with 8 bases between the two ends. The CDR3 DNA follows: TGTGCCAGCAGTTACGGGGATGGGCCCCAGCATTTT. Amino acid sequence: CASSYGDGPQHF.

This clonotype was seen repeatedly, ten times or more. The J gene is TRBJ1-1, the V gene TRBV6-1; D is undetermined. The CDR3 is 10 amino acids. Germline V gene lookup returns CDR1 MNHNS and CDR2 SASEGT. The V end was cut by 8 bases, the J end by 2 bases, with 3 bases between. The CDR3, as DNA: TGTGCCAGCGGAAACACTGAAGCTTTCTTT. Translation gives CASGNTEAFF.

This chain connects TRBV28 to TRBJ2-1, with 7 bases fitting TRBD2. Germline V CDR1 and CDR2: MDHEN, SYDVKM. This CDR3 region has 15 residues. V shed 6 bases, J shed 4 bases, and the junction held 9 bases outside the gene matches. CDR3 nucleotides: TGTGCCAGCAGCTGGGGAGGGCCTAGGTACAATGAGCAGTTCTTC. Its protein product is CASSWGGPRYNEQFF.

This clonotype was counted ten times or more. The chain recombines TRBV7-6 with TRBJ2-5, with 9 nucleotides matching TRBD2. The CDR3 is 14 amino acids. Germline trimming cut 4 bases from V and 5 bases from J; bases unmatched to any gene: 5. CDR1 and CDR2 from the germline V gene are SGHVS and FNYEAQ. The CDR3 reads CASSYGLALETQYF. As DNA, the CDR3 is TGTGCCAGCAGCTACGGACTAGCGCTGGAGACCCAGTACTTC.

The table lists this clonotype with a few counts. V gene TRBV4-1 combines with J gene TRBJ2-2, with D perhaps matching TRBD2 (6 bases). The CDR3 runs 19 residues. Germline values: CDR1 MGHRA, CDR2 YSYEKL. The V end was cut by 0 bases, the J end by 2 bases, with 19 bases between. Here the CDR3 DNA reads TGCGCCAGCAGCCAAGAAGAGGGTCTGGCGGGAATTAACACCGGGGAGCTGTTTTTT. Protein: CASSQEEGLAGINTGELFF.

This clonotype has a handful of counts. The gene calls are TRBV11-2 and TRBJ1-5; possibly TRBD1 for D (5 bases). Trimming left V 1 base short and J 0 bases short, with 7 bases between. The CDR3 covers 15 residues. Per germline, CDR1 SGHAT and CDR2 FQNNGV. The CDR3 sequence: CASSLGDVSNQPQHF. CDR3 DNA sequence: TGTGCCAGCAGCTTAGGGGACGTTAGCAATCAGCCCCAGCATTTT.

This clonotype was counted once. J is TRBJ2-7 and V is TRBV7-2, with 10 bases matching TRBD2. The CDR3 has 15 residues. From germline, CDR1 is SGHTA and CDR2 FQGNSA. V was clipped by 2 bases and J by 6 bases; unmatched bases: 7. CDR3 bases: TGTGCCAGCAGCTTACAGCGGGGGGGGAGAATCGAGCAGTACTTC. As protein: CASSLQRGGRIEQYF.

V usage is TRBV7-9 and J usage is TRBJ2-5; D unclear. The CDR3 covers 13 residues. Germline CDR1 is SEHNR and CDR2 is FQNEAQ (reference sequence). Between the trimmed V and J ends, which lost 2 bases and 2 bases, there was a span of 6 bases. The DNA of the CDR3 is TGTGCCAGCAGCTTATTCAGGCAAGAGACCCAGTACTTC. It is translated as CASSLFRQETQYF.

The chain employs TRBV9 and TRBJ2-7; either TRBD1 or TRBD2 may fit D (5 bases each). This CDR3 has 14 amino acids. Germline CDR1 and CDR2: SGDLS and YYNGEE. The V end lost 0 bases, the J end lost 3 bases, and 10 bases lay between the germline ends. The CDR3 DNA sequence: TGTGCCAGCAGCGTAGCGGGGCCCGGCTACGAGCAGTACTTC. It codes for CASSVAGPGYEQYF.

This clonotype showed up just a few times. The genes are TRBV6-1 and TRBJ2-2, with TRBD1 matching over 7 bases. CDR1 MNHNS and CDR2 SASEGT come from the germline V gene. Trimming removed 7 bases from V and 1 base from J; junction bases left unmatched: 6. The CDR3 contains 15 residues. The CDR3 nucleotides are TGTGCCAGCACCGAGACAGGGCTGAACACCGGGGAGCTGTTTTTT. Translated, it gives CASTETGLNTGELFF.

The V call is TRBV6-2 or TRBV6-3, the J call TRBJ2-4; D call uncertain. The CDR3 spans 15 residues. V shed 3 bases and J shed 0 bases, with 9 bases lying between them. In germline, CDR1 is MNHEY, CDR2 SVGEGT. The CDR3 loop is CASSYPVIAKNIQYF. CDR3 sequence (DNA): TGTGCCAGCAGTTATCCCGTCATAGCCAAAAACATTCAGTACTTC.

The J gene is TRBJ1-1, the V gene TRBV10-3; D is ambiguous. This CDR3 comprises 13 residues. Trimming took 4 bases from V and 6 from J, leaving 12 bases between them. Germline V lookup: CDR1 ENHRY, CDR2 SYGVKD. This CDR3 is CAISVTDGAEAFF. CDR3 in DNA: TGTGCCATCAGTGTGACCGATGGGGCTGAAGCTTTCTTT.

The chain has TRBV20-1 and TRBJ2-3; D remains ambiguous. Germline V lookup: CDR1 DFQATT, CDR2 SNEGSKA (reference sequence). This CDR3 region has 12 residues. V lost 2 bases and J 2 bases, leaving 5 bases between the germline ends. The DNA for the CDR3 is TGCAGTGCTAGACTACCCACAGATACGCAGTATTTT. Protein product: CSARLPTDTQYF.

This clonotype showed up many times. The chain carries TRBV12-3 or TRBV12-4 and TRBJ2-5, with TRBD2 matching 12 bases. The CDR3 length is 16 residues. With 3 bases clipped from V and 2 bases from J, the junction kept 4 bases outside the gene matches. The CDR3 nucleotides read TGTGCCAGCAGTTTTTCTAGCGGGAGGGTGCAAGAGACCCAGTACTTC. Its protein is CASSFSSGRVQETQYF.

This clonotype was counted many times. The genes are TRBV15 and TRBJ1-1; D uncertain. The CDR3 extends over 13 amino acids. Germline V CDR1 and CDR2: LNHNV, YYDKDF (reference sequence). Trimming shortened V by 2 bases and J by 0 bases, and 4 bases separated the two germline ends. CDR3 residues: CATSRPVNTEAFF. CDR3 DNA: TGTGCCACCAGCAGACCGGTGAACACTGAAGCTTTCTTT.

This clonotype occurred a few times. The V and J genes are TRBV3-1 and TRBJ2-7; TRBD2 might be the D (6 bases). This CDR3 region has 15 residues. Trimming cost V 1 base and J 4 bases, with 14 bases left between them. Germline loops: CDR1 LGHDT, CDR2 YNNKEL (reference sequence). CDR3 coding DNA: TGTGCCAGCAGCCAAGGACGAAATAGCGGTTACGAGCAGTACTTC. Encoded protein: CASSQGRNSGYEQYF.

This clonotype has a handful of counts. The chain employs TRBV7-9 and TRBJ2-7, with 8 bases identical to TRBD2. The trim removed 5 bases at V and 3 bases at J, leaving 6 bases unmatched. This CDR3 contains 14 residues. CDR1 and CDR2 (germline): SEHNR, FQNEAQ (reference sequence). In DNA form, the CDR3 reads TGTGCCAGCAGCGCCGGCGGGGGGATCTACGAGCAGTACTTC. Residues: CASSAGGGIYEQYF. Drawing the rest from reference TRBV7-9 and TRBJ2-7, the complete variable domain is DTGVSQNPRHKITKRGQNVTFRCDPISEHNRLYWYRQTLGQGPEFLTYFQNEAQLEKSRLLSDRFSAERPKGSFSTLEIQRTEQGDSAMYLCASSAGGGIYEQYFGPGTRLTVT.

The rearrangement links TRBV10-1 to TRBJ2-3; a weak D match, TRBD1 (5 bases). Germline V gene sequence: CDR1 WNHNN, CDR2 SYGVQD (reference sequence). The V gene lost 0 bases and the J gene lost 2 bases, with 9 bases spanning the gap. CDR3 length: 15 residues. The CDR3 reads CASSESDSTTDTQYF. In DNA, the CDR3 is TGCGCCAGCAGTGAGTCTGACAGCACCACAGATACGCAGTATTTT.

This clonotype was counted many times. The rearrangement joins TRBV7-3 to TRBJ2-2; perhaps TRBD2 as D (5 bases). Germline lookup yields CDR1 SGHTA and CDR2 FQGTGA. V was clipped by 2 bases and J by 0 bases, with 10 bases between them. This CDR3 is 16 amino acids long. The CDR3 bases are TGTGCCAGCAGCTTAGGAGCGGCATCGAACACCGGGGAGCTGTTTTTT. Amino acid sequence: CASSLGAASNTGELFF.

Ten or more counts support this clonotype. The chain has TRBV28 and TRBJ1-5; 7 positions agree with TRBD1. The germline V gene has CDR1 MDHEN and CDR2 SYDVKM. The CDR3 is 16 residues long. The V segment lost 7 bases and the J segment 3 bases; nucleotides outside the gene matches: 12. The CDR3 reads CASTRRAGGTNQPQHF. CDR3 DNA: TGTGCCAGCACCCGTAGGGCAGGGGGAACCAATCAGCCCCAGCATTTT.

This clonotype was counted between two and nine times. This sequence joins TRBV20-1 and TRBJ2-7; 10 positions agree with TRBD2. The CDR3 runs to 13 residues. Trimming took 3 bases from V and 6 from J; bases not matched to a gene: 5. Germline CDR1 is DFQATT and CDR2 is SNEGSKA (reference sequence). CDR3 in amino acids: CSASGLAGVEQYF. CDR3 in DNA: TGCAGTGCTAGTGGGCTAGCGGGAGTCGAGCAGTACTTC.